This entry lists 14 T cell receptor beta chains sequenced from one sample in a study of blood T cell repertoires in COVID-19. The method was immunoSEQ multiplex PCR; TCRdb's version includes in-frame clones alone and lacks a portion of them. This sample has tens of thousands of clones; 88% occur once, and the top ten carry about 4.6%. Sequenced: peripheral blood. These receptors all come from a human donor in a cohort sampled during active COVID-19.

The V and J genes are TRBV2 and TRBJ1-2, with TRBD1 matching over 9 bases. With 4 bases clipped from V and 3 bases from J, the junction kept 3 bases outside the gene matches. Germline loops: CDR1 SNHLY, CDR2 FYNNEI. The CDR3 sequence is 14 residues long. CDR3 loop: CASSGDRADYGYTF. In DNA, the CDR3 is TGTGCCAGCAGTGGGGACAGGGCTGACTATGGCTACACCTTC.

CDR3 coding DNA: TGTGCCAGCAGCCAAACCCCTACTAGCGGGGAGGAACAGTTCTTC. This encodes CASSQTPTSGEEQFF. The chain combines TRBV3-1 (or the pseudogene TRBV3-2) with TRBJ2-1, with TRBD2 matching over 10 bases. Unmatched junction bases numbered 11, after V lost 2 bases and J lost 13 bases. CDR1 is LGHDT, CDR2 YNNKEL, per germline (reference sequence). The CDR3 extends over 15 amino acids.

The chain has TRBV19 and TRBJ2-3, with 7 bases that match TRBD2. The CDR3 has 14 residues. V was clipped by 7 bases and J by 5 bases; unmatched bases: 9. Germline V gene lookup returns CDR1 LNHDA and CDR2 SQIVND (reference sequence). This chain's CDR3 is CASKGGGWGDTQYF. CDR3 in DNA: TGTGCCAGTAAGGGCGGGGGATGGGGAGATACGCAGTATTTT.

This chain joins TRBV28 and TRBJ1-2, with TRBD1 matching 9 bases. Germline V CDR1 and CDR2: MDHEN, SYDVKM. The CDR3 contains 13 residues. V lost 6 bases, J lost 4 bases, and 3 bases stayed unmatched. The CDR3: CASRGTGPYGYTF. For the CDR3, the DNA is TGTGCCAGCAGGGGGACAGGGCCCTATGGCTACACCTTC.

The chain uses TRBV4-3 and TRBJ2-5; 7 positions agree with TRBD1. Germline loops: CDR1 LGHNA, CDR2 YSLEER. Losses at the gene ends were 0 bases for V and 5 bases for J; bases not matched to a gene: 6. CDR3 length equals 15 residues. The CDR3 DNA is TGCGCCAGCAGCCAAGATGCCAGGGGGATCGAGACCCAGTACTTC. This encodes CASSQDARGIETQYF.

The gene calls are TRBV1 and TRBJ2-6; the table's D call, TRBD1, has no DNA check behind it. TRBV1 is designated a pseudogene. The CDR3 is 18 residues long. This CDR3 is CTSRTKSLCTGRANVLTF. CDR3 DNA sequence: TGCACCAGCAGAACGAAGAGTTTGTGCACAGGTCGGGCCAACGTCCTGACTTTC.

This chain joins TRBV2 and TRBJ2-3, with 9 nucleotides matching TRBD1. With 7 bases clipped from V and 1 base from J, the junction kept 12 bases outside the gene matches. The CDR3 is 17 residues long. CDR1 and CDR2 (germline): SNHLY, FYNNEI. The CDR3, as DNA: TGTGCCAGCACTGATTCCCGGGGACAGGGTGGCACAGATACGCAGTATTTT. Translating it yields CASTDSRGQGGTDTQYF.

This chain uses TRBV15 with TRBJ1-2; D gene uncertain. Germline assignment: CDR1 LNHNV and CDR2 YYDKDF (reference sequence). V was clipped by 4 bases and J by 2 bases, with 14 bases between them. The CDR3 covers 15 residues. The CDR3 nucleotides read TGTGCCACCAGCATTGGCGGAGCAACGAACTATGGCTACACCTTC. Protein sequence: CATSIGGATNYGYTF.

This clone occurred once. The chain couples TRBV7-3 to TRBJ2-6; perhaps TRBD1 as D (5 bases). V was cut by 5 bases and J by 2 bases, with 10 bases left in between. Germline loops: CDR1 SGHTA, CDR2 FQGTGA. The CDR3 runs 15 residues. The CDR3 DNA sequence: TGTGCCAGCAGCGAGCTCAGGGCTGGGGCCAACGTCCTGACTTTC. It is translated as CASSELRAGANVLTF.

V usage is TRBV5-1 and J usage is TRBJ1-1; D is ambiguous. V gave up 0 bases and J gave up 8 bases, with 8 bases separating them. Germline assignment: CDR1 SGHRS and CDR2 YFSETQ. CDR3 length equals 12 residues. CDR3 loop: CASSLGIGEAFF. CDR3 nucleotide sequence: TGCGCCAGCAGCTTGGGAATCGGGGAAGCTTTCTTT.

The genes are TRBV5-8 and TRBJ1-6, with a tentative D call TRBD1 (6 bases). Germline assignment: CDR1 SGHTS and CDR2 YDEGEE. The CDR3 sequence is 17 residues long. The V end lost 0 bases, the J end lost 2 bases, and 12 bases lay between the germline ends. The CDR3 region is CASSLGSGGPYNSPLHF. As DNA, the CDR3 is TGTGCCAGCAGCTTGGGGTCTGGGGGCCCCTATAATTCACCCCTCCACTTT. Full variable domain (outside the CDR3, taken from reference TRBV5-8 and TRBJ1-6): EAGVTQSPTHLIKTRGQQATLRCSPISGHTSVYWYQQALGLGLQFLLWYDEGEERNRGNFPPRFSGRQFPNYSSELNVNALELEDSALYLCASSLGSGGPYNSPLHFGNGTRLTVT.

As regards this clone: This CDR3 is also generated by other DNA sequences in the sample. The V gene is TRBV11-2, the J gene TRBJ2-7, with unresolved D. This CDR3 contains 11 residues. V lost 4 bases, J lost 4 bases, and 5 bases lay in between. Germline V CDR1 and CDR2: SGHAT, FQNNGV. This CDR3 is CASSSTYEQYF. CDR3 nucleotide sequence: TGTGCCAGCAGCTCCACATACGAGCAGTACTTC.

J is TRBJ1-4 and V is TRBV2; D ambiguous. CDR1 and CDR2 (germline): SNHLY, FYNNEI. The germline V and J ends were trimmed by 1 base and 7 bases, with 13 bases remaining between them. The CDR3 consists of 15 residues. For the CDR3, the DNA is TGTGCCAGCAGTGAAGGGTTCGACACCACTGAAAAACTGTTTTTT. Amino acid sequence: CASSEGFDTTEKLFF.

The chain recombines TRBV7-9 with TRBJ1-4; weak D call: TRBD1 (6 bases). V lost 4 bases and J lost 5, with 8 bases in between. Germline V gives CDR1 SEHNR, CDR2 FQNEAQ (reference sequence). This CDR3 is built from 13 residues. The CDR3 reads CASSSDSNEKLFF. CDR3 DNA sequence: TGTGCCAGCAGCTCGGACAGCAATGAAAAACTGTTTTTT.